Sequencing of this T cell receptor (beta chain) was carried out in a study of CD8 T cells in Susac syndrome. Overall study context: When their blood was taken, patients with Susac syndrome were therapy-naive, taking corticosteroids, or taking intravenous immunoglobulin alone. Whole-study results and caveats: In Susac syndrome, the CD4+ T cell repertoires did not show clonal expansion.

RNA, at about 0.45 to 1 ug, was reverse transcribed with random hexamers. The immunoSEQ assay covered 54 Vbeta and 13 Jbeta segments for CDR3. TCRdb called the immunoSEQ multiplex PCR reads again in MiXCR, with one record for every CDR3 protein. In the table there are 160,000 or so distinct CDR3 sequences, around 96% of which are singletons. In contrast to the negatively isolated CD8+ and CD4+ T cells, TEMRA cells were FACS-enriched. As for this clonotype: Its matching antigen is unknown.

This CDR3 region has 15 residues. After removal of 4 bases from V and 5 bases from J, the junction contained 12 bases not matched to a gene. Germline V CDR1 and CDR2: SQVTM, ANQGSEA. The sequenced sample was CD4+ T cells from PBMCs. The gene calls are TRBV29-1 and TRBJ2-5; TRBD2 matches 8 bases. This clonotype was sampled from a human donor with Susac syndrome. CDR3 sequence (DNA): TGCAGCGTTGGACGCGGGGGGCTAGCTCGGGAGACCCAGTACTTC. It encodes CSVGRGGLARETQYF.